The rows below give T cell receptor beta chains drawn from one sample of a study of shared clonotypes between healthy human individuals. Profiled with immunoSEQ multiplex PCR; TCRdb holds only in-frame clones, not every one. The sample contains 550,000 to 700,000 clones, 60% to 75% of which appear only once. The sequencing input was memory CD4+ T cells sorted from blood. The source is a woman younger than 45 in good health. The CDR3 runs from the conserved cysteine through the conserved F or W. A D gene is named only where the DNA matches it firmly. Some rows have no size entry. The others give once, few or many, or a class for an expanded clone.

DNA	CDR3	D	size	V	J
TGCGCCAGCAGCTTGGAAACAGCCTACAATGAGCAGTTCTTC	CASSLETAYNEQFF	NA	NA	TRBV5-1	TRBJ2-1
TGTGCCAGCTCACCATCCTCAAGCGGGGGATTGTACGAGCAGTACTTC	CASSPSSSGGLYEQYF	TRBD2	NA	TRBV18	TRBJ2-7
TGTGCCAGCAGCGCGACAGGTCTCTCTGGAAACACCATATATTTT	CASSATGLSGNTIYF	NA	NA	TRBV7-6	TRBJ1-3
TGTGCCAGCAGCTTAAGGTTGAGTGGCGAGCAGTACTTC	CASSLRLSGEQYF	NA	NA	TRBV5-8	TRBJ2-7
TGTGCCAGCAGTTTTTGGAGACTAGATGGCCCCGGGGAGCTGTTTTTT	CASSFWRLDGPGELFF	NA	NA	TRBV27	TRBJ2-2
TGTGCCAGCAGCTTAAGTAGTCGGACAGGGGGTTTCGGGGAGCTGTTTTTT	CASSLSSRTGGFGELFF	TRBD1	NA	TRBV7-3	TRBJ2-2
TGTGCCAGCAGCTTGTTAGGGGCGGATTGGTCGAATGAGCAGTTCTTC	CASSLLGADWSNEQFF	NA	NA	TRBV5-8	TRBJ2-1
TGCAGCGCGAAACAGGGGCCCGGCGAGCAGTACTTC	CSAKQGPGEQYF	TRBD1	NA	TRBV29-1	TRBJ2-7
TGTGCCAGTAGCCCCAGGTGGGGAAATGAAAAACTGTTTTTT	CASSPRWGNEKLFF	NA	NA	TRBV19	TRBJ1-4
TGTGCCAGCTCAGGCGGACAGGGCAATCAGCCCCAGCATTTT	CASSGGQGNQPQHF	TRBD1	NA	TRBV18	TRBJ1-5
TGTGCCAGCACACCTAGTGAGCTTCTCTACGAGCAGTACTTC	CASTPSELLYEQYF	NA	NA	TRBV2	TRBJ2-7
TGTGCCAGCAGCATGACACGAACCGGGGAGCTGTTTTTT	CASSMTRTGELFF	NA	NA	TRBV5-7	TRBJ2-2
TGCGCCAGCGGGGACAGGGGTGGCTATGGCTACACCTTC	CASGDRGGYGYTF	TRBD1	NA	TRBV10-2	TRBJ1-2
TGTGCCAGCGGACTAGCGGGAGGGTTAGAGACCCAGTACTTC	CASGLAGGLETQYF	TRBD2	NA	TRBV28	TRBJ2-5
TGCGCCAGCAGCCCCGGCACTAGCGGGAACGAGCAGTACTTC	CASSPGTSGNEQYF	TRBD2	few	TRBV5-1	TRBJ2-7
TGTGCCAGCAGCACCAGTGGGATCCACGAGCAGTACTTC	CASSTSGIHEQYF	NA	once	TRBV27	TRBJ2-7
TGCGCCAGCAGCCAAGTTCAAGCGGGAATGGCCAAAAACATTCAGTACTTC	CASSQVQAGMAKNIQYF	TRBD2	few	TRBV4-1	TRBJ2-4
TGTGCCAGCAGTTTCGGGGGACAAAGAGCCTACGAGCAGTACTTC	CASSFGGQRAYEQYF	NA	NA	TRBV27	TRBJ2-7
TGTGCCAGCAGTTACTCCCGCAGGGAAGGACAGCCCCAGCATTTT	CASSYSRREGQPQHF	NA	once	TRBV6-5	TRBJ1-5
TGTGCCTGGACCAAAACACAGGGAAGAGGTGAAGCTTTCTTT	CAWTKTQGRGEAFF	NA	NA	TRBV30	TRBJ1-1
TGTGCCAGCAGCCAAAAGGGGATCACAGATACGCAGTATTTT	CASSQKGITDTQYF	NA	many	TRBV4-2	TRBJ2-3
TGTGCCAGCAGCCAAGTCGACGGTGGTGACTATGGCTACACCTTC	CASSQVDGGDYGYTF	NA	NA	TRBV14	TRBJ1-2
TGCGCCAGCAGCCGCGGGACAGGGTTGCTAGCGGGAGGGTCGCGGGAGCAGTACTTC	CASSRGTGLLAGGSREQYF	TRBD2	NA	TRBV5-1	TRBJ2-7
TGTGCCAGCAGCTTAGGCCTAGCGGGAGGTCCACAGTTCTTC	CASSLGLAGGPQFF	TRBD2	few	TRBV7-2	TRBJ2-1
TGTGCCAGCAATAAAGCGGGAGGGACCTACAATGAGCAGTTCTTC	CASNKAGGTYNEQFF	TRBD2	NA	TRBV27	TRBJ2-1
TGCAGCGTTGAGGTGTCCCAAGTCGAGCAGTTCTTC	CSVEVSQVEQFF	NA	NA	TRBV29-1	TRBJ2-1
TGTGCCAGCAGTTTAAAGGTGGGGCAGCCCCAGCATTTT	CASSLKVGQPQHF	NA	NA	TRBV6-5	TRBJ1-5
TGTGCCAGCAGTTTTACTAGCGGGATTTACAATGAGCAGTTCTTC	CASSFTSGIYNEQFF	TRBD2	many	TRBV25-1	TRBJ2-1
TGTGCCAGCAGCAAACGGGACAGGGTGTACAATGAGCAGTTCTTC	CASSKRDRVYNEQFF	NA	NA	TRBV21-1	TRBJ2-1
TGTGCCAGCAGCTTCAAGCGGGAGGGGTCCTACGAGCAGTACTTC	CASSFKREGSYEQYF	TRBD2	NA	TRBV11-2	TRBJ2-7
TGTGCCAGCAGTGAAGCCTTGACTAGCCTCTACGAGCAGTACTTC	CASSEALTSLYEQYF	TRBD2	NA	TRBV2	TRBJ2-7
TGTGCCAGCAGTCCCGGGACTCACCAAGAGACCCAGTACTTC	CASSPGTHQETQYF	NA	NA	TRBV6-5	TRBJ2-5
TGCGCCAGCAAATCCAGGGTGCCTGGAAACACCATATATTTT	CASKSRVPGNTIYF	NA	few	TRBV4-1	TRBJ1-3
TGTGCCAGCAGCTTCTGGGACAGATCCTACGAGCAGTACTTC	CASSFWDRSYEQYF	TRBD1	NA	TRBV5-4	TRBJ2-7
TGTGCCAGCAGCGTCTCCCTAGCGAGCAATGAGCAGTTCTTC	CASSVSLASNEQFF	NA	once	TRBV9	TRBJ2-1
TGTGCCAGCAGCCAGGCAACCGGGAGAAACACCGGGGAGCTGTTTTTT	CASSQATGRNTGELFF	NA	NA	TRBV4-2	TRBJ2-2
TGTGCCAGCACCCAGCCCGCGACAGACTCCTACGAGCAGTACTTC	CASTQPATDSYEQYF	NA	NA	TRBV6-1	TRBJ2-7